The sequence of this T cell receptor (beta chain) was determined in a study of blood T cell repertoires in COVID-19 (TCRdb year 2020). Study-level background: Samples covering the acute and convalescent phases of COVID-19 were provided by collaborators in the United States, Italy and Spain. The material from the prospective study consisted of cDNA or gDNA derived from T cells, B-cell-depleted T cells, or PBMCs. Subjects who had been exposed to COVID-19, were actively infected with it, or had recovered from it provided the deeply sampled blood TCRbeta repertoires that made up the dataset. The repertoires were made available in a free public database intended to serve as a resource for research on the immune response to SARS-CoV-2. Samples came from the ongoing ImmuneRACE study (first 160 participants) plus 1,254 subjects from 6 global collaborators. Sample metadata almost always included a de-identified subject ID, COVID-19 status, age in years and sex. HLA class I and class II types, where available, came from metadata supplied by the sample provider rather than from assay-based typing. The research as a whole found: The quantity of clinical and demographic metadata differed by source and by participant and was supplied without curation.

To note about this clone: It has no known antigen specificity. Base quality data are lacking; no much larger clone is found one base away.

The immunoSEQ Assay, a bias-controlled multiplex PCR, was used to amplify TCRbeta CDR3 regions from genomic DNA. As for the original processing: The number of nucleated cells in each sample was estimated by amplification of reference gene primers within the assay. Sequence reads were collapsed and filtered to measure the absolute abundance of every unique TCRbeta CDR3 rearrangement. For each sample, productive Simpson clonality was calculated as the square root of Simpson's diversity index across productive rearrangements. TCRdb stores this immuneACCESS table with in-frame sequences only. Part of the clones is absent; in the studies checked, under half of the shortfall reflects unresolved V genes, and no reason is known for the rest. From that table come the V and J calls and clone size; the DNA was used to work out D and trimming. For this sample there are hundreds of thousands of clones; roughly 84% appear just once. The top ten clones comprise around 1.5% of the sample.

In the prospective study, participants were roughly 18 to 100 years old, resided in 20 to 30 geographic areas of the United States, and were enrolled through a virtual design. In the prospective study, participants were assigned to cohorts based on the clinical history participants reported in a screening survey and a study questionnaire. Exposed participants were defined as having been in contact with someone with a PCR-confirmed or clinician-diagnosed COVID-19 case within 2 weeks of study entry. In the prospective study, mobile phlebotomists collected whole blood, serum and a nasopharyngeal or oropharyngeal swab from each participant. Participants in the prospective study had the option to provide additional blood draws and questionnaires over a roughly 2-month period. Before DNA extraction, blood samples from the prospective study were shipped at room temperature or frozen. The germline V and J ends show losses of 7 bases and 7 bases respectively, and no gene match explains 9 bases of the junction. CDR1 and CDR2 are read off the germline V gene as SGHTA and FQGNSA. Taken from cysteine to phenylalanine, the CDR3 has 14 residues. Of all the DNA, just the CDR3 is kept, 42 bases in frame from base 1.

The receptor was isolated from a woman in her late teens or twenties who had been exposed to COVID-19. Recombination connected TRBV7-2 to TRBJ1-2; TRBD1 aligns with 10 central bases. What was sequenced was PBMCs or T cells enriched from blood (not recorded which). The base sequence is TGTGCCAGCAATCTAGGGGGACAGGGGCTTGGCTACACCTTC. This sequence encodes CASNLGGQGLGYTF.